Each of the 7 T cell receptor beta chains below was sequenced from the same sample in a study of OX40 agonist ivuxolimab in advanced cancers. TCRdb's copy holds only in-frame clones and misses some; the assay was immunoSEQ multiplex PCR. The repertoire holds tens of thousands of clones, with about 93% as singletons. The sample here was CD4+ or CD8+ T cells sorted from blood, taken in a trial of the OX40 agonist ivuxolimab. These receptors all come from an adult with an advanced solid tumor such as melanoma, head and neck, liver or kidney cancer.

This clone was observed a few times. The CDR3 is CASSYTANTEAFF. In DNA, the CDR3 is TGTGCCAGTAGCTATACGGCCAACACTGAAGCTTTCTTT. The genes are TRBV19 and TRBJ1-1; the D is unclear. This CDR3 comprises 13 residues. Trimming left V 6 bases short and J 2 bases short, with 10 bases between. In germline, CDR1 is LNHDA, CDR2 SQIVND (reference sequence).

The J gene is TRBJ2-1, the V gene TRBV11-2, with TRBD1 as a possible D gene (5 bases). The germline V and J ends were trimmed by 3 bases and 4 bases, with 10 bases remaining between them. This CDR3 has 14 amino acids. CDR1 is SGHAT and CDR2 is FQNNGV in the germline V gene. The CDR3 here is CASSLIGAYNEQFF. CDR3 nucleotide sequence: TGTGCCAGCAGCTTGATAGGGGCGTACAATGAGCAGTTCTTC.

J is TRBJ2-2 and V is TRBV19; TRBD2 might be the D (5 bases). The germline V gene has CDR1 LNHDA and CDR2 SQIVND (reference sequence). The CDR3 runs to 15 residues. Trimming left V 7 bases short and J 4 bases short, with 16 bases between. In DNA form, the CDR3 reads TGTGCCAGTAAGCGGAGCGGCCCTACCACCGGGGAGCTGTTTTTT. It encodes CASKRSGPTTGELFF.

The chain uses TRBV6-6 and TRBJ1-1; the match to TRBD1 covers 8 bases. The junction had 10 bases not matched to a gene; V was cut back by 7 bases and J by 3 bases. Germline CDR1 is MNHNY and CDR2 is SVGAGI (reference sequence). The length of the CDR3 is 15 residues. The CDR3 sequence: CASTILQGAYTEAFF. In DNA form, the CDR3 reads TGTGCCAGCACCATCCTGCAGGGGGCCTACACTGAAGCTTTCTTT.

This chain's CDR3 is CASSLSGDSGNTIYF. CDR3 bases: TGTGCCAGCAGCTTATCCGGGGACTCTGGAAACACCATATATTTT. The rearrangement uses TRBV7-2 and TRBJ1-3; D unclear. Trimming took off 2 bases at V and 0 bases at J, with 8 bases between the two ends. This CDR3 contains 15 residues. From germline, CDR1 is SGHTA and CDR2 FQGNSA.

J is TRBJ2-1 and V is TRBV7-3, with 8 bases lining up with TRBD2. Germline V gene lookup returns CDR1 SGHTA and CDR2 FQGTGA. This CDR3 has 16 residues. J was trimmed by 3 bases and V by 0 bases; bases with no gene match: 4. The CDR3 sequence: CASSLTGTRVYNEQFF. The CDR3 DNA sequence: TGTGCCAGCAGCTTAACCGGGACTAGGGTCTACAATGAGCAGTTCTTC.

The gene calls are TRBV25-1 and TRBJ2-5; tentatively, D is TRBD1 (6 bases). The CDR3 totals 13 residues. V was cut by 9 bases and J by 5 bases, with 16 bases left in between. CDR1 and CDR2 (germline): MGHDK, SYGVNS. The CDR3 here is CASEIQGMETQYF. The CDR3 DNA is TGTGCCAGTGAAATTCAGGGGATGGAGACCCAGTACTTC.